The clone carrying this T cell receptor (beta chain) has at least ten counts. These data originate in a study of blood T cells in healthy people across ages. Through a sample-barcoded 5' primer and a J-beta primer mix, a second PCR was run for roughly 6 to 12 cycles. TCRdb redid the calling of the 5' RACE reads with MiXCR, one entry per CDR3 protein. Altogether around 1,700,000 distinct CDR3 sequences are present, over 25% being singletons, with the ten largest covering roughly 8%. This TCR derives from a woman aged 25 to 45 in good health. Material for sequencing was blood.

Here the CDR3 DNA reads TGCAGCGCGACAGGGGTAAATCAAGAGACCCAGTACTTC. This translates into CSATGVNQETQYF. The chain carries TRBV29-1 and TRBJ2-5, with TRBD1 matching over 8 bases. The CDR3 loop spans 13 amino acids. CDR1 and CDR2 (germline): SQVTM, ANQGSEA. The junction had 6 bases not matched to a gene; V was cut back by 7 bases and J by 2 bases.